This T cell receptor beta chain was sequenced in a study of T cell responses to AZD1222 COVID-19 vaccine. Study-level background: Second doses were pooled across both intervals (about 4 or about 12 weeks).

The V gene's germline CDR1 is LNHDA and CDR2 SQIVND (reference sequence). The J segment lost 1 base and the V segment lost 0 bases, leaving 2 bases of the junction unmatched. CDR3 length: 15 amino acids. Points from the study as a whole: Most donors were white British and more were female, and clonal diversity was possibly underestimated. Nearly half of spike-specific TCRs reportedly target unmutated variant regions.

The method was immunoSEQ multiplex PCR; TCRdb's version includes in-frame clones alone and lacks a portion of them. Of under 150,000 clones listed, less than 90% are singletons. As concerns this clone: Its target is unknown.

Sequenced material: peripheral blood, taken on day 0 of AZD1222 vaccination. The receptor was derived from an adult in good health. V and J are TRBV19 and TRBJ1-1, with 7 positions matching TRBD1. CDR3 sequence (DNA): TGTGCCAGTAGTATAGATACAGGGGCGAACACTGAAGCTTTCTTT. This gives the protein CASSIDTGANTEAFF.